This T cell receptor beta chain was identified during a study of regulatory T cells in long-lasting Graves disease. Specified time point: persistent/refractory GD, antithyroid drugs over 5 years with positive TRAb. From PBMCs, RNA was extracted and then used to make the TCR library. Patients hailed from an endocrinology department in Xi'an, China. With iRepertoire HTBI primers and Arm-PCR of CDR3 regions, TCR beta libraries were built. In the authors' workflow: Samples revealed 60 to 70 TRBV and some 15 TRBJ segments. TCRdb called the multiplex PCR reads again in MiXCR, with one record for every CDR3 protein. The V and J calls come from TCRdb's annotation, not from the publication. Found here are fewer than 550,000 distinct CDR3 sequences, around a fifth of them singletons; the top ten hold roughly 7%. The TCR sequence derives from a female donor with Graves disease. The specimen comprised peripheral blood mononuclear cells (PBMCs), sampled when the disease was refractory, from a patient treated with antithyroid drugs.

The CDR3 loop reads CASSSGGTSGGETQYF. The CDR3 DNA reads TGTGCCAGCAGCTCAGGCGGGACTAGCGGTGGAGAGACCCAGTACTTC. The V call is TRBV3-1, the J call TRBJ2-5; 11 bases are shared with TRBD2. Germline V gene data show CDR1 as LGHDT and CDR2 as YNNKEL (reference sequence). There are 16 residues in the CDR3. Trimming at V came to 5 bases and at J to 4 bases, leaving 9 bases not matched to a gene.